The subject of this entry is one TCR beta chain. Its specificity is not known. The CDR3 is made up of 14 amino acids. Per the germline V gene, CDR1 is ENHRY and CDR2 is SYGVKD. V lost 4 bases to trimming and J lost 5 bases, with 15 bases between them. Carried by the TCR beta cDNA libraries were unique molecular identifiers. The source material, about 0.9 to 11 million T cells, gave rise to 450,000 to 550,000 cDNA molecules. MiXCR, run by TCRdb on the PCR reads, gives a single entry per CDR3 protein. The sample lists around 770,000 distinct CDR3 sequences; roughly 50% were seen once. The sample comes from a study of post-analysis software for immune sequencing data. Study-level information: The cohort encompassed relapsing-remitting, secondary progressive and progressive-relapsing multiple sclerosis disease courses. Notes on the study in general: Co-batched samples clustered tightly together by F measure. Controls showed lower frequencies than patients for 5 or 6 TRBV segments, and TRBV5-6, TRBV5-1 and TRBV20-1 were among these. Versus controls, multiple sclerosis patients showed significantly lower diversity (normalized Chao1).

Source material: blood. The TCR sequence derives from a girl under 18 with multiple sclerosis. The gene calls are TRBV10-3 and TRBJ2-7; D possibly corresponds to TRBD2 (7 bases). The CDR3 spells CAISGGGNRDEQYF. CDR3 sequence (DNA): TGTGCCATCAGTGGGGGGGGCAATCGCGACGAGCAGTACTTC.